This T cell receptor beta chain emerged from a study of shared clonotypes between healthy human individuals (dated by TCRdb to the early 2020s). With regard to the full study: A couple of women and a few men aged 18 to 49 years were included in the cohort. For each donor, CD4 naive and CD4 memory were each given three plates, CD8 naive was given two plates, and CD8 memory was given one plate. To estimate repertoire size and how much clonotypes are shared between individuals, the study performed deep sequencing of blood TCR repertoires from five healthy adults. Different laboratories and diverse techniques were used to prepare libraries and sequence TCR repertoires, to increase sequencing depth and limit assay-specific biases. Between about 0.94 and 8.9 billion PBMCs per donor were obtained by leukapheresis.

The trim is 5 bases for V and 10 bases for J, with a gap of 11 bases between the germline ends. Taken from cysteine to phenylalanine, the CDR3 has 12 residues. The read is trimmed to its CDR3 DNA, 36 bases read in frame from base 1. From the germline V gene, CDR1 is MDHEN and CDR2 is SYDVKM. Healthy HIV-negative adults with no recently reported acute infections or vaccinations were included as donors. Every donor was a Caucasian adult living in Nashville, Tennessee, USA. CD4+ T cells were enriched by magnetic negative selection; naive cells were then positively selected on CD45RA, and the negative fraction formed the memory subset. Blood was collected by leukapheresis, and PBMCs were isolated by Ficoll-Histopaque density gradient centrifugation and then cryopreserved in liquid nitrogen vapor phase. Purity and quantity of every magnetically sorted T cell population were checked by analytical flow cytometry. Genomic DNA was isolated from each sorted fraction and quantified by UV absorbance on a Nanodrop 2000c.

On this clone itself: Its specific antigen is unknown. One base away there is no much larger clone; base qualities are not given.

Using the deep immunoSEQ assay, multiplex PCR amplified TCR CDR3 regions from genomic DNA. For each cell subset, the extracted genomic DNA was distributed evenly across all wells of several immunoSEQ 96-well plates, and each plate served as one replicate. For sorted subsets, 150 to 250 ng genomic DNA, equal to tens of thousands of T cell genomes, was loaded into each replicate PCR. The purified libraries were quantified using a Qubit 3.0 fluorometer, sized with a Bioanalyzer 2100, and then quantified again using the KAPA Library Quantification kit. Every immunoSEQ 96-well plate was sequenced on a dedicated single-read 150-cycle Illumina NextSeq 550 flow cell. Per the authors' processing: The immunoSEQ output contained only junctional sequences without quality scores, so filtering could not match that applied to full-length reads. To assign V/J genes and CDR3, sequences were annotated against IMGT germline references using PyIR, a Python wrapper for IgBLAST v1.9. Any read was removed if the V/J assignment was weak (E-value above 1e-6), the CDR3 was missing, or the read contained stop codons, out-of-frame junctions, or ambiguous translated residues. V3J clonotypes were defined as sequences sharing the same inferred V gene, J gene, and CDR3 amino acid sequence. Percentage overlap between repertoires was computed as shared unique clonotypes divided by the size of the smaller repertoire. Richness of each repertoire was evaluated using RTK rarefaction, the Chao1 estimator, and Recon v2.1 estimates of unobserved clonotypes. Generation probabilities for all TCRbeta clonotypes obtained by the gDNA method from several donors were computed using OLGA. TCRdb re-hosts the immuneACCESS table, in-frame sequences only. Its copies lack some clones; in the studies checked, an unresolved V gene accounts for under half of them, and the cause for the rest is not known. The DNA was the basis for D and trimming; V, J and clone size are from that table. In all, the sample holds 2 million to 2.5 million clones, and around 95% of those were seen once. More than 0.1% of the sample rests with the top ten.

Findings and caveats that apply to the study as a whole: Sampling was restricted to blood, and TCR repertoires in tissues likely differ from the TCR repertoires found in blood. Estimated clonotype richness was generally larger for naive than for memory subsets. Because the study included only a small number of donors, the genetic and exposure-history diversity represented was limited. Rarefaction of sorted-subset datasets indicated incomplete sequencing despite the large sequencing depth. Across a handful of donors, approximately 4.6% of naive CD4, roughly 3.5% of naive CD8, under 2.5% of memory CD4, and 0.4% to 0.45% of memory CD8 clonotypes were shared. Pairwise subsampling indicated that sequencing depth was expected to affect the degree of clonotype sharing among donors. Compared with non-shared clonotypes, clonotypes shared by all four sorted-subset donors had higher generation probabilities.

This receptor was taken from a man aged 18 to 29 in good health. Sequenced material: naive CD4+ T cells sorted from blood. This specimen's cell subset or site label, per the study, means: CD45RA+ positively selected. The V and J genes are TRBV28 and TRBJ1-4; TRBD1 is possibly the D segment (5 matching bases). The CDR3 loop reads CASSPRGGKLFF. The DNA sequence is as follows: TGTGCCAGCAGTCCCCGGGGCGGAAAACTGTTTTTT. Where the CDR3 stops, the reference TRBV28 and TRBJ1-4 genes take over; the full variable domain is DVKVTQSSRYLVKRTGEKVFLECVQDMDHENMFWYRQDPGLGLRLIYFSYDVKMKEKGDIPEGYSVSREKKERFSLILESASTNQTSMYLCASSPRGGKLFFGSGTQLSVL.